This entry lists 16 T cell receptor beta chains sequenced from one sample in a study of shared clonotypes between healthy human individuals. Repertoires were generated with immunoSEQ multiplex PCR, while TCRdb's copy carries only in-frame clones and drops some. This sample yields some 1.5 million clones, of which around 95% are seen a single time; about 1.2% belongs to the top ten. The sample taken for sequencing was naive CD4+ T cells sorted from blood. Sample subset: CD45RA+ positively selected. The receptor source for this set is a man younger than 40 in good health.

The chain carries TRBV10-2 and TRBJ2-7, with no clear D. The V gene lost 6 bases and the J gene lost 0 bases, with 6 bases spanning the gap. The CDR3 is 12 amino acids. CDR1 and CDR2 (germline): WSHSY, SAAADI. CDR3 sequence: CASSVSSYEQYF. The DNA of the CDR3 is TGCGCCAGCAGCGTAAGCTCCTACGAGCAGTACTTC.

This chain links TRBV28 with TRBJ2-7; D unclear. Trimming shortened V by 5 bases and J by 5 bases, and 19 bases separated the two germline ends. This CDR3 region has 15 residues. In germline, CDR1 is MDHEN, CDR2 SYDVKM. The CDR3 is CASSRTPDGLDEQYF. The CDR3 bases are TGTGCCAGCAGTAGAACCCCGGACGGCCTCGACGAGCAGTACTTC.

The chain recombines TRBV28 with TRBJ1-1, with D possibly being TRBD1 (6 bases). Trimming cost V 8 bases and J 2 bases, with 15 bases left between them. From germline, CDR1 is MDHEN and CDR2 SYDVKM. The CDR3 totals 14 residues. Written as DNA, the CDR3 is TGTGCCAGCCAGGGGTCGATGTTTAACACTGAAGCTTTCTTT. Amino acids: CASQGSMFNTEAFF.

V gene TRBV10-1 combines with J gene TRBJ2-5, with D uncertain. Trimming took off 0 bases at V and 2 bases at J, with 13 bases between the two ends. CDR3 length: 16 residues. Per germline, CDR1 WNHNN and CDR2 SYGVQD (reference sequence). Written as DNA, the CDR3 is TGCGCCAGCAGTGAGTCGGCGTCGTTGCGTCAAGAGACCCAGTACTTC. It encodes CASSESASLRQETQYF.

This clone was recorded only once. CDR3 bases: TGTGCCAGCAGTGTTGAGAGGGGCAGCGAAAAACTGTTTTTT. Encoded protein: CASSVERGSEKLFF. The chain has TRBV2 and TRBJ1-4; D is possibly TRBD1 (5 bases). CDR1 and CDR2 (germline): SNHLY, FYNNEI. CDR3 length: 14 amino acids. V was shortened by 4 bases and J by 8 bases, with 14 bases between the two germline ends.

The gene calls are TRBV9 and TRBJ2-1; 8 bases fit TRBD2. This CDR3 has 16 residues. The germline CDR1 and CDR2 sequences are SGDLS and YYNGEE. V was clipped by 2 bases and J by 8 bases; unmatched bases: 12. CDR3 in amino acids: CASSVIGLAGRDEQFF. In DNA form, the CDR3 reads TGTGCCAGCAGCGTGATAGGCCTAGCGGGTCGGGATGAGCAGTTCTTC.

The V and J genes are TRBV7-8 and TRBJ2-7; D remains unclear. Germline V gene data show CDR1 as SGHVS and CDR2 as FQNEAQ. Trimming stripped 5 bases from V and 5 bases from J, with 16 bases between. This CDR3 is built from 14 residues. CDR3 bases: TGTGCCAGCAGCCCTCCCCCACTTTACGACGAGCAGTACTTC. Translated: CASSPPPLYDEQYF. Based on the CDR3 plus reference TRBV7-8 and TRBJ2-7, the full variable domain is GAGVSQSPRYKVAKRGQDVALRCDPISGHVSLFWYQQALGQGPEFLTYFQNEAQLDKSGLPSDRFFAERPEGSVSTLKIQRTQQEDSAVYLCASSPPPLYDEQYFGPGTRLTVT.

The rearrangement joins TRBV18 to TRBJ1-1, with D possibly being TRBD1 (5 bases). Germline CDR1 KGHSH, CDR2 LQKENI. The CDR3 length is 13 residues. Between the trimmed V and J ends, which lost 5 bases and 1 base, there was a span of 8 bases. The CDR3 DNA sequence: TGTGCCAGCTCAGCACAGGAGAACACTGAAGCTTTCTTT. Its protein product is CASSAQENTEAFF.

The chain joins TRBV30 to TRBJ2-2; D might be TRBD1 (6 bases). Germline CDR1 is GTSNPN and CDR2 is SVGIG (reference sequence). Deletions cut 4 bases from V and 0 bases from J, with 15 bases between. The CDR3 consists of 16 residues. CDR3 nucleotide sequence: TGTGCCTGGAACAGACCCGGGACAACGAACACCGGGGAGCTGTTTTTT. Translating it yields CAWNRPGTTNTGELFF.

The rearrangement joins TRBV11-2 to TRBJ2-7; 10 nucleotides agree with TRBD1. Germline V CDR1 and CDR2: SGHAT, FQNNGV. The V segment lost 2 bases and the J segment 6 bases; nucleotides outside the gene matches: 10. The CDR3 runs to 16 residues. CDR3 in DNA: TGTGCCAGCAGCTTAAGGGGGACAGGGGAGTCAGGCGAGCAGTACTTC. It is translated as CASSLRGTGESGEQYF.

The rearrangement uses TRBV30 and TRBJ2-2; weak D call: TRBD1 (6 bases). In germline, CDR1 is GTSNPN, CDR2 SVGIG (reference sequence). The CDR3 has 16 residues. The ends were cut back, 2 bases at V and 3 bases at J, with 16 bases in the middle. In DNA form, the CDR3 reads TGTGCCTGGAGTCATCGGGGCAGGGGAGACACCGGGGAGCTGTTTTTT. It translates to CAWSHRGRGDTGELFF.

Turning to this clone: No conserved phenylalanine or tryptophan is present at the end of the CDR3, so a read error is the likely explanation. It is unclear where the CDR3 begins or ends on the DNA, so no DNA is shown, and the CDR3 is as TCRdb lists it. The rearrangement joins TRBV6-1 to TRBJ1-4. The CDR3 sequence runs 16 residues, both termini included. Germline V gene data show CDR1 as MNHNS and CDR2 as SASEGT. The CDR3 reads CASRELGGGPVPLMCL.

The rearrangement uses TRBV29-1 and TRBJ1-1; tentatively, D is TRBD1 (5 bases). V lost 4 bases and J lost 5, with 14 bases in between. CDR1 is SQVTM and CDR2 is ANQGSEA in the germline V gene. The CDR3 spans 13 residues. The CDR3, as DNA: TGCAGCGTTGTTTCCAGGGTGGGAACTGAAGCTTTCTTT. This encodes CSVVSRVGTEAFF.

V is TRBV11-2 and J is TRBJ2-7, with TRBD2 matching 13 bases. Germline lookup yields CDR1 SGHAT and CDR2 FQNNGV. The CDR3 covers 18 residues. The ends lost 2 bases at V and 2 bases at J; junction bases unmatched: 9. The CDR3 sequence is CASSLPRTSGSSTYEQYF. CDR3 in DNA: TGTGCCAGCAGCTTACCCCGGACTAGCGGGAGTAGTACCTACGAGCAGTACTTC.

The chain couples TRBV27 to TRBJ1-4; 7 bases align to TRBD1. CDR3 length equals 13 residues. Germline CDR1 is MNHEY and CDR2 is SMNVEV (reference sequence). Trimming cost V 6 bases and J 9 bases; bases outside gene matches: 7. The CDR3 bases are TGTGCCAGCAGAGACAGGGCGACCAAAAAACTGTTTTTT. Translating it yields CASRDRATKKLFF. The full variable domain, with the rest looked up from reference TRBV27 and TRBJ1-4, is EAQVTQNPRYLITVTGKKLTVTCSQNMNHEYMSWYRQDPGLGLRQIYYSMNVEVTDKGDVPEGYKVSRKEKRNFPLILESPSPNQTSLYFCASRDRATKKLFFGSGTQLSVL.

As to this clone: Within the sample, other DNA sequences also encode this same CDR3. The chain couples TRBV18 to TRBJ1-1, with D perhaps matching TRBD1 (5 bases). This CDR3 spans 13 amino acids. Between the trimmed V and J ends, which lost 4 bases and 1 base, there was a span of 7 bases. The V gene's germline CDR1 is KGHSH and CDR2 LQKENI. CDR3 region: CASSQDRNTEAFF. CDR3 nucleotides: TGTGCCAGCTCACAAGACAGGAACACTGAAGCTTTCTTT.